What follows are 30 T cell receptor beta chains derived from one specimen sequenced in a study of Graves' ophthalmopathy and Graves' hyperthyroidism. Amplification of the TCR beta CDR3 regions used RNA transcripts (as template). First-round RT-PCR employed HTBI primers, with a second-round multiplex PCR after it. One entry per CDR3 protein results from TCRdb running MiXCR on the multiplex PCR reads. Of 400,000 to 500,000 distinct CDR3 sequences listed, under 25% were seen once; the top ten hold around 3.1%. Sequenced input: peripheral blood. The source of these receptors is a woman aged 18 to 35 with stable Graves' hyperthyroidism.

This clonotype showed up many times. The V and J genes are TRBV10-3 and TRBJ2-5; 10 bases map to TRBD2. V lost 8 bases and J lost 4; bases outside the gene matches: 4. The CDR3 sequence is 13 residues long. Germline assignment: CDR1 ENHRY and CDR2 SYGVKD. In nucleotides, the CDR3 is TGTGCCATCTCTAGCGGGAGTAGAGAGACCCAGTACTTC. Translation gives CAISSGSRETQYF.

This clonotype was seen ten or more times. The chain employs TRBV2 and TRBJ2-3; D remains unclear. The ends were cut back, 8 bases at V and 2 bases at J, with 8 bases in the middle. Germline V CDR1 and CDR2: SNHLY, FYNNEI. The CDR3 has 12 residues. The CDR3: CASSTYTDTQYF. Here the CDR3 DNA reads TGTGCCAGCTCGACTTACACAGATACGCAGTATTTT.

Points on this clonotype: A much bigger clone sits one base away, suggesting this may be a read error. This rearrangement joins TRBV2 to TRBJ1-1, with unresolved D. This CDR3 is built from 11 residues. The ends were cut back, 5 bases at V and 5 bases at J, with 6 bases in the middle. Germline V gene sequence: CDR1 SNHLY, CDR2 FYNNEI. The CDR3 sequence: CASSKKTEAFF. CDR3 nucleotides: TGTGCCAGCAGTAAAAAAACTGAAGCTTTCTTT.

V is TRBV11-2 and J is TRBJ2-7, with a weak D call TRBD2 (6 bases). Germline V gene lookup returns CDR1 SGHAT and CDR2 FQNNGV. The CDR3 is 14 amino acids. V lost 1 base, J lost 7 bases, and 14 bases lay in between. DNA of the CDR3: TGTGCCAGCAGCTTAGTCCCAGTTGGGGGGGAGCAGTACTTC. Translated, it gives CASSLVPVGGEQYF. The full variable domain, with the rest looked up from reference TRBV11-2 and TRBJ2-7, is EAGVAQSPRYKIIEKRQSVAFWCNPISGHATLYWYQQILGQGPKLLIQFQNNGVVDDSQLPKDRFSAERLKGVDSTLKIQPAKLEDSAVYLCASSLVPVGGEQYFGPGTRLTVT.

The genes are TRBV29-1 and TRBJ2-5, with TRBD2 matching 8 bases. CDR1 is SQVTM, CDR2 ANQGSEA, per germline. The CDR3 spans 12 residues. V lost 3 bases to trimming and J lost 4 bases; unmatched junction nucleotides: 1. CDR3 amino acids: CSVEREAETQYF. The CDR3 DNA reads TGCAGCGTTGAGCGGGAGGCAGAGACCCAGTACTTC.

Concerning this clonotype itself: A much bigger clone sits one base away, suggesting this may be a read error. V usage is TRBV28 and J usage is TRBJ2-7; D is ambiguous. Germline assignment: CDR1 MDHEN and CDR2 SYDVKM. The CDR3 has 13 amino acids. The CDR3 spells CASSLSPLYEQCF. CDR3 nucleotide sequence: TGTGCCAGCAGTTTAAGCCCCCTCTACGAGCAGTGCTTC.

The chain links TRBV6-2 or TRBV6-3 to TRBJ2-7; TRBD1 matches 10 bases. V shed 6 bases and J 2 bases; nucleotides not matched to a gene: 7. Germline CDR1 MNHEY, CDR2 SVGEGT. The CDR3 is made up of 15 amino acids. Written as DNA, the CDR3 is TGTGCCAGCAGCTTTGGGACAGGGGCAACCTACGAGCAGTACTTC. Amino acids: CASSFGTGATYEQYF.

This clonotype appeared a few times. The chain carries TRBV13 and TRBJ2-5; 9 bases map to TRBD2. Germline V gives CDR1 PRHDT, CDR2 FYEKMQ (reference sequence). Trimming cost V 3 bases and J 4 bases; bases outside gene matches: 3. CDR3 length: 14 residues. The CDR3 reads CASSFAGGSETQYF. Here the CDR3 DNA reads TGTGCCAGCAGCTTTGCGGGGGGGTCAGAGACCCAGTACTTC. The full variable domain, its missing parts supplied by reference TRBV13 and TRBJ2-5, is AAGVIQSPRHLIKEKRETATLKCYPIPRHDTVYWYQQGPGQDPQFLISFYEKMQSDKGSIPDRFSAQQFSDYHSELNMSSLELGDSALYFCASSFAGGSETQYFGPGTRLLVL.

This clonotype was seen ten or more times. This could be a read error, since a much larger clone is one nucleotide away. V gene TRBV7-2 combines with J gene TRBJ2-7; D not certain. The germline CDR1 and CDR2 sequences are SGHTA and FQGNSA. The CDR3 consists of 17 residues. The CDR3 DNA reads TGTGCCAGCAGCTTAGCAGGTCTAGGGTCTTCCTCCCACGAGCAGTACTTC. As protein: CASSLAGLGSSSHEQYF.

This sequence joins TRBV6-1 and TRBJ2-7; 7 bases fit TRBD1. V was pared by 7 bases and J by 11 bases, with 8 bases of the junction left unmatched. Germline loops: CDR1 MNHNS, CDR2 SASEGT. There are 11 residues in the CDR3. CDR3 sequence reads: CASNQQGLEYF. The CDR3 DNA follows: TGTGCCAGCAACCAACAGGGGTTAGAGTACTTC.

There are many counts of this clonotype. CDR3 protein: CAWSGGVGSEQYF. Here the CDR3 DNA reads TGTGCCTGGAGTGGCGGAGTGGGTAGCGAGCAGTACTTC. J is TRBJ2-7 and V is TRBV30; D is ambiguous. V was shortened by 1 base and J by 6 bases, with 13 bases between the two germline ends. The length of the CDR3 is 13 residues. From germline, CDR1 is GTSNPN and CDR2 SVGIG (reference sequence).

This clonotype has at least ten counts. The chain couples TRBV5-1 to TRBJ1-2; 9 bases are a match to TRBD1. Germline CDR1 SGHRS, CDR2 YFSETQ. The CDR3 is made up of 14 amino acids. The ends lost 0 bases at V and 8 bases at J; junction bases unmatched: 5. The CDR3 DNA sequence: TGCGCCAGCAGCTTGGACAGGGGGCCTACCGGCTACACCTTC. Translation: CASSLDRGPTGYTF.

To note about this clonotype: A read error may produce the germline difference seen at one junction end. The V gene is TRBV7-2, the J gene TRBJ2-2; 8 nucleotides match TRBD2. Germline V gene data show CDR1 as SGHTA and CDR2 as FQGNSA. The CDR3 runs 15 residues. CDR3 sequence (DNA): TGTGCCAGCAGCCCCCCCACTAGCGGACTCGGGGAGCTGGTGTTT. This encodes CASSPPTSGLGELVF.

This clonotype was counted ten times or more. The genes are TRBV6-1 and TRBJ1-5, with TRBD1 matching 8 bases. J lost 3 bases, V lost 6 bases, and 4 bases had no gene match. CDR3 length: 14 amino acids. Germline loops: CDR1 MNHNS, CDR2 SASEGT. Here the CDR3 DNA reads TGTGCCAGCAGAGGACAGGGTGACAATCAGCCCCAGCATTTT. Its translation is CASRGQGDNQPQHF.

This clonotype was recorded many times. The chain uses TRBV2 and TRBJ1-6, with TRBD1 identical over 10 bases. The CDR3 has 14 residues. V shed 6 bases and J 5 bases; nucleotides not matched to a gene: 1. The V gene's germline CDR1 is SNHLY and CDR2 FYNNEI. The CDR3 nucleotides are TGTGCCAGCAGGGGACAGGGGAATAATTCACCCCTCCACTTT. This gives the protein CASRGQGNNSPLHF.

This chain links TRBV30 with TRBJ1-1, with D perhaps TRBD1 (5 bases). Trimming stripped 7 bases from V and 1 base from J, with 10 bases between. The CDR3 runs to 12 residues. The germline gives CDR1 GTSNPN, CDR2 SVGIG (reference sequence). The CDR3 sequence is CASRQQNTEAFF. CDR3 nucleotides: TGTGCCTCACGACAGCAGAACACTGAAGCTTTCTTT. The full variable domain, rest sourced from reference TRBV30 and TRBJ1-1, is SQTIHQWPATLVQPVGSPLSLECTVEGTSNPNLYWYRQAAGRGLQLLFYSVGIGQISSEVPQNLSASRPQDRQFILSSKKLLLSDSGFYLCASRQQNTEAFFGQGTRLTVV.

Ten or more counts support this clonotype. CDR3 in amino acids: CASSEASETQYF. CDR3 nucleotides: TGTGCCAGCAGTGAAGCTTCAGAGACCCAGTACTTC. This chain links TRBV6-1 with TRBJ2-5; unclear D gene. CDR3 length equals 12 residues. Germline CDR1 and CDR2: MNHNS and SASEGT. V dropped 0 bases and J dropped 4 bases, with 3 bases sitting between them.

The chain employs TRBV4-1 and TRBJ2-5, with TRBD2 matching 7 bases. This CDR3 has 15 amino acids. CDR1 MGHRA and CDR2 YSYEKL come from the germline V gene. V trimming: 4 bases; J trimming: 1 base; junction bases outside the gene matches: 6. The CDR3 loop is CASSPGGTIQETQYF. CDR3 sequence (DNA): TGCGCCAGCAGCCCCGGCGGGACTATCCAAGAGACCCAGTACTTC.

This clonotype appeared once. The chain employs TRBV6-1 and TRBJ1-1; D gene ambiguous. The CDR3 runs 14 residues. Per germline, CDR1 MNHNS and CDR2 SASEGT. V lost 0 bases and J 6 bases, leaving 11 bases between the germline ends. The CDR3 nucleotides read TGTGCCAGCAGTGAAGCGGTGGAAGGTGCTGAAGCTTTCTTT. Amino acid sequence: CASSEAVEGAEAFF.

This clonotype was counted at least ten times. This rearrangement joins TRBV30 to TRBJ1-5; weak D call: TRBD1 (6 bases). The CDR3 is 17 residues long. Germline-derived CDR1 and CDR2 are GTSNPN and SVGIG (reference sequence). V dropped 1 base and J dropped 2 bases, with 18 bases sitting between them. In DNA, the CDR3 is TGTGCCTGGAGTGGCCGAGGGGGATTCGGCGGCAATCAGCCCCAGCATTTT. This sequence encodes CAWSGRGGFGGNQPQHF. Full variable domain (outside the CDR3, taken from reference TRBV30 and TRBJ1-5): SQTIHQWPATLVQPVGSPLSLECTVEGTSNPNLYWYRQAAGRGLQLLFYSVGIGQISSEVPQNLSASRPQDRQFILSSKKLLLSDSGFYLCAWSGRGGFGGNQPQHFGDGTRLSIL.

This clonotype has ten or more counts. The chain uses TRBV20-1 and TRBJ1-2, with a weak D call TRBD1 (5 bases). Per the germline V gene, CDR1 is DFQATT and CDR2 is SNEGSKA (reference sequence). The length of the CDR3 is 13 residues. Trimming pared 5 bases from V and 5 bases from J, leaving 15 bases between. CDR3 bases: TGCAGTGCTCGAGCGGGGGTCCATTATGGCTACACCTTC. Its protein is CSARAGVHYGYTF.

As to this clonotype: One base away lies a much larger clone, so this may be a sequencing read error. The chain combines TRBV20-1 with TRBJ2-7; D gene ambiguous. The CDR3 totals 13 residues. Germline V CDR1 and CDR2: DFQATT, SNEGSKA (reference sequence). CDR3 sequence reads: CTAKSSYLYEQYF. The CDR3 coding sequence is TGCACTGCTAAGTCCTCGTATCTTTACGAGCAGTACTTC.

Here the CDR3 reads CASGLKSAGANYGYTF. CDR3 sequence (DNA): TGTGCTAGTGGTTTGAAGTCCGCCGGGGCGAACTATGGCTACACCTTC. The chain is built from TRBV12-5 and TRBJ1-2, with TRBD1 as a possible D gene (5 bases). Germline V gives CDR1 LGHNT, CDR2 FRNRAP. The CDR3 covers 16 residues. Trimming shortened V by 2 bases and J by 2 bases, and 15 bases separated the two germline ends.

This clonotype has ten or more counts. The chain uses TRBV12-3 or TRBV12-4 and TRBJ1-5; D is possibly TRBD1 (6 bases). The germline V and J ends were trimmed by 6 bases and 5 bases, with 14 bases remaining between them. CDR3 length equals 14 residues. CDR3 sequence (DNA): TGTGCCAGCAGCCCGACACAGGGATATCAGCCCCAGCATTTT. This codes for CASSPTQGYQPQHF.

This clonotype was found many times. The chain has TRBV12-3 or TRBV12-4 and TRBJ1-2; D uncertain. Trimming removed 3 bases at V and 7 bases at J, with 12 bases between. CDR3 length: 13 residues. CDR3 nucleotides: TGTGCCAGCAGTTTCACCCGAGATAGTGGCTACACCTTC. This translates into CASSFTRDSGYTF.

This clonotype was observed many times. The CDR3 region is CASSLVNRNQPQHF. The DNA of the CDR3 is TGTGCCAGCAGCTTGGTCAACCGCAATCAGCCCCAGCATTTT. The chain has TRBV6-2 or TRBV6-3 and TRBJ1-5; D not certain. Germline V gene lookup returns CDR1 MNHEY and CDR2 SVGEGT. The germline V and J ends were trimmed by 6 bases and 2 bases, with 11 bases remaining between them. The CDR3 has 14 amino acids.

This clonotype was observed at least ten times. The V gene is TRBV20-1, the J gene TRBJ2-7; 8 bases line up with TRBD2. V shed 3 bases, J shed 5 bases, and the junction held 3 bases outside the gene matches. Germline lookup yields CDR1 DFQATT and CDR2 SNEGSKA (reference sequence). The CDR3 contains 12 residues. The CDR3 region is CSASQRENEQYF. The CDR3, as DNA: TGCAGTGCTAGTCAGCGGGAGAACGAGCAGTACTTC.

This clonotype was seen many times. The chain employs TRBV6-1 and TRBJ1-1; weak D call: TRBD1 (5 bases). V lost 8 bases, J lost 6 bases, and 19 bases lay in between. The CDR3 extends over 14 amino acids. CDR1 and CDR2 (germline): MNHNS, SASEGT. The CDR3 reads CASRVVQDFPEAFF. The DNA of the CDR3 is TGTGCCAGCCGTGTGGTACAGGATTTTCCTGAAGCTTTCTTT.

The chain is built from TRBV9 and TRBJ1-5; D may be TRBD1 (6 bases). The length of the CDR3 is 15 residues. Per germline, CDR1 SGDLS and CDR2 YYNGEE. V was clipped by 0 bases and J by 7 bases, with 14 bases between them. CDR3 DNA sequence: TGTGCCAGCAGCGTAGGGGGGGGGCAAGGGCAGCCCCAGCATTTT. It encodes CASSVGGGQGQPQHF. Complete variable domain (other parts from reference TRBV9 and TRBJ1-5): DSGVTQTPKHLITATGQRVTLRCSPRSGDLSVYWYQQSLDQGLQFLIQYYNGEERAKGNILERFSAQQFPDLHSELNLSSLELGDSALYFCASSVGGGQGQPQHFGDGTRLSIL.

The table lists this clonotype with many counts. A much larger clone lies a single base off, so this may be a read error. J is TRBJ1-2 and V is TRBV7-2; D gene uncertain. Between the trimmed V and J ends, which lost 8 bases and 8 bases, there was a span of 15 bases. The germline CDR1 and CDR2 sequences are SGHTA and FQGNSA. This CDR3 has 12 amino acids. The CDR3 bases are TGTGCCAGCGCCCCCGCCGGGAGGGGCTACACCTTC. It translates to CASAPAGRGYTF.